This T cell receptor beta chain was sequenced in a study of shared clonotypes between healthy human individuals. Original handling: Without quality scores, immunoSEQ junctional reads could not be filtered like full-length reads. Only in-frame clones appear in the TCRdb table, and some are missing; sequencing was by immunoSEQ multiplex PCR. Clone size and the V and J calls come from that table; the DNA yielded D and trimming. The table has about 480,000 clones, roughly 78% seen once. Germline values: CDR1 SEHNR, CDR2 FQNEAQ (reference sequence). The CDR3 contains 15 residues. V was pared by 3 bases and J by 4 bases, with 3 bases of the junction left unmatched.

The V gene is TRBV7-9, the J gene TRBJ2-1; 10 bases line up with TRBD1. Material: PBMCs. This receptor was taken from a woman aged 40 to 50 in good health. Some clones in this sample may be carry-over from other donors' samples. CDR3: CASSFGDRGYNEQFF. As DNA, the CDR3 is TGTGCCAGCAGCTTCGGGGACAGGGGTTACAATGAGCAGTTCTTC.